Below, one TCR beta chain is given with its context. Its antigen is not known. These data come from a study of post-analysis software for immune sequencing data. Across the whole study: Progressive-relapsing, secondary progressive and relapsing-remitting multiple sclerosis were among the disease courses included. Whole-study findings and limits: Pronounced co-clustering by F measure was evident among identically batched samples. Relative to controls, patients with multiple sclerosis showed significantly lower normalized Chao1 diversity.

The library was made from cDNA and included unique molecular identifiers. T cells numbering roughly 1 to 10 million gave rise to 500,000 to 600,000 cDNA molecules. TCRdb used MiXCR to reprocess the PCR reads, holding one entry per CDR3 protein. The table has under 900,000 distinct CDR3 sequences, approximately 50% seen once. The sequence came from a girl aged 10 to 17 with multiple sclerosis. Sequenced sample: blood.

CDR3 nucleotide sequence: TGTGCCAGCAGCTCGGGTCCCAAGGGGGAAGAGACCCAGTACTTC. This translates into CASSSGPKGEETQYF. The chain employs TRBV7-8 and TRBJ2-5, with a possible D match to TRBD1 (6 bases). CDR1 SGHVS and CDR2 FQNEAQ come from the germline V gene. CDR3 size: 15 residues. V lost 4 bases, J lost 3 bases, and 15 bases lay in between.